Listed below are T cell receptor beta chains from one sample, sequenced in a study of glioma-infiltrating T cells after dendritic cell vaccination. Data came from immunoSEQ multiplex PCR; TCRdb stores just in-frame clones and leaves some out. The sample holds some 87,000 clones, more than 70% seen once. The material sequenced was blood, taken before dendritic cell vaccination. The source of these receptors is a human donor with glioblastoma. Each CDR3 is given with its conserved first and last residue. Each record gives: V gene, CDR3 length, J gene, CDR3 protein.

TRBV6-1	15	TRBJ2-1	CASRKAGDPYNEQFF
TRBV5-1	15	TRBJ2-1	CASGADGQGSNEQFF
TRBV6-5	14	TRBJ1-2	CASSRTVGEAGYTF
TRBV7-9	15	TRBJ2-2	CASSLLSGYTGELFF
TRBV4-1	13	TRBJ1-1	CASSQGRGPEAFF
TRBV6-5	14	TRBJ2-1	CASSYSRLGDEQFF
TRBV5-1	14	TRBJ2-5	CASSWTSGEETQYF
TRBV6-5	15	TRBJ1-3	CASSYRGTSGNTIYF
TRBV6-6	14	TRBJ1-2	CASSYSQANYGYTF
TRBV27	14	TRBJ1-1	CASSFDRTNTEAFF
TRBV4-3	16	TRBJ1-2	CASSQVGGEPNYGYTF
TRBV9	16	TRBJ1-3	CASSVEPGARGNTIYF
TRBV10-3	12	TRBJ1-6	CAIGTGDSPLHF
TRBV7-8	13	TRBJ2-7	CASSLEPGYEQYF
TRBV6-1	15	TRBJ1-1	CASSEYGTKNTEAFF
TRBV21-1	16	TRBJ1-5	CASSNYRERRNQPQHF
TRBV29-1	13	TRBJ1-3	CSGGQDAGNTIYF
TRBV7-2	16	TRBJ2-3	CASSLARHQGADTQYF
TRBV15	16	TRBJ2-1	CATSRVLWGGSNEQFF
TRBV19	16	TRBJ2-7	CASSTHPGQGSYEQYF
TRBV7-9	14	TRBJ2-7	CASSPQGLIDEQYF
TRBV6-5	15	TRBJ1-3	CASSYSTAPGNTIYF
TRBV11-3	13	TRBJ2-3	CASSLLELITQYF
TRBV5-1	14	TRBJ2-7	CASSPRGGDHEQYF
TRBV4-2	16	TRBJ1-1	CASSPRTGGMYTEAFF
TRBV7-9	14	TRBJ1-1	CASVNRVGNTEAFF
TRBV29-1	12	TRBJ1-2	CSVGPQGRGYTF
TRBV10-3	16	TRBJ2-1	CAISGMGQGTHNEQFF
TRBV7-2	14	TRBJ2-2	CASSSTPGPGELFF
TRBV5-4	13	TRBJ2-1	CASSHRQTNEQFF
TRBV14	13	TRBJ2-7	CASRGGTHYEQYF
TRBV18	16	TRBJ1-1	CASSPRDNLGDTEAFF
TRBV6-5	14	TRBJ1-5	CASSRTEVDQPQHF
TRBV4-3	14	TRBJ2-7	CASSQGRNSYEQYF
TRBV19	17	TRBJ2-5	CASSIGSGRRFQETQYF
TRBV2	13	TRBJ1-4	CASSVRFGEKLFF
TRBV5-8	17	TRBJ2-3	CASSTYPGQGIFDTQYF
TRBV5-4	16	TRBJ2-3	CASSYSGSRESDTQYF
TRBV7-8	14	TRBJ2-5	CASSLEEWAETQYF
TRBV4-2	17	TRBJ2-3	CASSPQGARGSTDTQYF
TRBV7-9	15	TRBJ1-3	CASSYQTGSGNTIYF
TRBV5-1	14	TRBJ2-3	CASSLSTTTDTQYF
TRBV18	12	TRBJ1-2	CASSPRDRYCTF
TRBV11-3	14	TRBJ2-7	CASSRRQGVYEQYF
TRBV4-1	15	TRBJ1-4	CASSQGNKGDEKLFF
TRBV27	17	TRBJ1-3	CASSLYSGVSSGNTIYF
TRBV7-9	12	TRBJ1-3	CASSPSGNTIYF
TRBV7-8	16	TRBJ2-3	CASSLALAGGMNTQYF
TRBV9	17	TRBJ2-7	CASSQGTGPLISYEQYF
TRBV29-1	13	TRBJ1-3	CSVSQNSGNTIYF
TRBV2	17	TRBJ1-6	CASSEAGAATAGSPLHF
TRBV30	14	TRBJ2-5	CAWSVGGAQETQYF
TRBV19	17	TRBJ1-2	CASTMTGTGGNHYGYTF
TRBV9	18	TRBJ2-3	CASSGGVGAGGRRDTQYF